This passage covers 9 T cell receptor beta chains from one sample sequenced in a study of shared clonotypes between healthy human individuals. Profiled with immunoSEQ multiplex PCR; TCRdb holds only in-frame clones, not every one. The data show millions of clones, over 85% seen once. Material for sequencing was naive CD4+ T cells sorted from blood. Noted subset: CD45RA+ positively selected. Receptor source: a man between 18 and 35 years old in good health.

The rearrangement joins TRBV5-4 to TRBJ2-7; 8 bases are a match to TRBD2. Germline V lookup: CDR1 SGHNT, CDR2 YYREEE (reference sequence). There are 15 residues in the CDR3. V trimming: 4 bases; J trimming: 1 base; junction bases outside the gene matches: 7. This chain's CDR3 is CASSPAGTRSYEQYF. The CDR3 DNA is TGTGCCAGCAGCCCCGCCGGGACTAGATCCTACGAGCAGTACTTC.

The chain recombines TRBV5-4 with TRBJ2-2; 8 bases match TRBD1. Germline V gene lookup returns CDR1 SGHNT and CDR2 YYREEE (reference sequence). The CDR3 has 17 amino acids. V lost 0 bases to trimming and J lost 6 bases; unmatched junction nucleotides: 10. In DNA, the CDR3 is TGTGCCAGCAGCTTGGCCTGGACAGGGAAGGTCCCCGGGGAGCTGTTTTTT. Protein product: CASSLAWTGKVPGELFF.

The rearrangement links TRBV30 to TRBJ2-4, with 12 bases aligning to TRBD2. The V and J ends lost 8 bases and 9 bases, in that order; junction bases with no gene match: 17. The CDR3 totals 16 residues. Germline-derived CDR1 and CDR2 are GTSNPN and SVGIG (reference sequence). CDR3 DNA sequence: TGTGCCACTTCGGCAGCTAGCGGGAGGGCCGGGCCCATTCAGTACTTC. This encodes CATSAASGRAGPIQYF.

The chain carries TRBV23-1 and TRBJ2-7; maybe TRBD1 (7 bases). TRBV23-1 is noted as an ORF with a role that remains uncertain. This CDR3 has 13 amino acids. Trimming took 3 bases from V and 4 from J, leaving 10 bases between them. This CDR3 is CASSHPGGYEQYF. CDR3 nucleotides: TGCGCCAGCAGTCACCCAGGGGGGTACGAGCAGTACTTC.

This clone was recorded once. CDR3 sequence reads: CASRGLASIEQYF. The CDR3 nucleotides read TGTGCCAGCAGGGGACTAGCGTCGATCGAGCAGTACTTC. V usage is TRBV6-1 and J usage is TRBJ2-7; 10 bases match TRBD2. Germline loops: CDR1 MNHNS, CDR2 SASEGT. The CDR3 length is 13 residues. V lost 6 bases and J lost 6; bases outside the gene matches: 5.

This chain uses TRBV2 with TRBJ1-6, with D perhaps matching TRBD1 (5 bases). This CDR3 is built from 15 residues. With 6 bases removed from V and 3 bases from J, the gap between germline ends came to 12 bases. Germline V gives CDR1 SNHLY, CDR2 FYNNEI. The DNA for the CDR3 is TGTGCCAGCAGGGGCGAAGGGGACTATAATTCACCCCTCCACTTT. It is translated as CASRGEGDYNSPLHF. Together with reference TRBV2 and TRBJ1-6, the CDR3 gives the full variable domain: EPEVTQTPSHQVTQMGQEVILRCVPISNHLYFYWYRQILGQKVEFLVSFYNNEISEKSEIFDDQFSVERPDGSNFTLKIRSTKLEDSAMYFCASRGEGDYNSPLHFGNGTRLTVT.

The chain employs TRBV11-2 and TRBJ2-5; D is unresolved. CDR1 and CDR2 from the germline V gene are SGHAT and FQNNGV. With 5 bases removed from V and 0 bases from J, the gap between germline ends came to 4 bases. The CDR3 contains 12 residues. The CDR3 DNA is TGTGCCAGCAGCACGTACCAAGAGACCCAGTACTTC. Protein sequence: CASSTYQETQYF.

V gene TRBV6-1 combines with J gene TRBJ2-1; TRBD2 matches 8 bases. The germline V gene has CDR1 MNHNS and CDR2 SASEGT. Losses at the gene ends were 4 bases for V and 0 bases for J; bases not matched to a gene: 2. This CDR3 contains 15 residues. CDR3 DNA: TGTGCCAGCAGTGCTAGCGGGTCCTCCTACAATGAGCAGTTCTTC. Its protein is CASSASGSSYNEQFF.

The rearrangement joins TRBV6-6 to TRBJ2-7, with 8 bases matching TRBD1. The V gene's germline CDR1 is MNHNY and CDR2 SVGAGI (reference sequence). The CDR3 loop spans 12 amino acids. After removal of 5 bases from V and 10 bases from J, the junction contained 7 bases not matched to a gene. DNA for the CDR3: TGTGCCAGCAGTACGACAGGGGAAGAACAGTACTTC. It yields the protein CASSTTGEEQYF.